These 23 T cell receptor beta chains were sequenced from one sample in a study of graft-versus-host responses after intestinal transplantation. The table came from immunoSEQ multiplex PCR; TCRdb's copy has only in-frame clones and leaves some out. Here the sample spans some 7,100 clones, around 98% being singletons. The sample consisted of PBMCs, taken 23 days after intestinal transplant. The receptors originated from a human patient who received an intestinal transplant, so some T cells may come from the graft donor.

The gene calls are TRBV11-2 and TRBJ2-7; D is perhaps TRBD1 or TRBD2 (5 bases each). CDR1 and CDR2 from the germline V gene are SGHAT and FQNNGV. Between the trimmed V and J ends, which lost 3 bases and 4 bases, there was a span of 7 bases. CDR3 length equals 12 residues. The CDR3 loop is CASSFGGYEQYF. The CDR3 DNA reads TGTGCCAGCAGCTTTGGGGGTTACGAGCAGTACTTC. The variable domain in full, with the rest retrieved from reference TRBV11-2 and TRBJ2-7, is EAGVAQSPRYKIIEKRQSVAFWCNPISGHATLYWYQQILGQGPKLLIQFQNNGVVDDSQLPKDRFSAERLKGVDSTLKIQPAKLEDSAVYLCASSFGGYEQYFGPGTRLTVT.

CDR3 in DNA: TGTGCCAGTCAAGAACTAGCGGCTAGCACAGATACGCAGTATTTT. This translates into CASQELAASTDTQYF. The J gene is TRBJ2-3, the V gene TRBV6-6; TRBD2 agrees at 8 bases. CDR1 is MNHNY and CDR2 is SVGAGI in the germline V gene (reference sequence). V shed 9 bases and J 0 bases; nucleotides not matched to a gene: 8. The CDR3 extends over 15 amino acids.

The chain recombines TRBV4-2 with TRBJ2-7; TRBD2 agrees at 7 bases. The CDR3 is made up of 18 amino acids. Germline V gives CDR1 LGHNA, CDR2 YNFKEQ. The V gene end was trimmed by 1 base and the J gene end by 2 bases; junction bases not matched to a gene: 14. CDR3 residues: CASSQGRASGTLTYEQYF. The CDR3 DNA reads TGTGCCAGCAGCCAAGGTCGGGCTAGCGGTACTCTTACCTACGAGCAGTACTTC.

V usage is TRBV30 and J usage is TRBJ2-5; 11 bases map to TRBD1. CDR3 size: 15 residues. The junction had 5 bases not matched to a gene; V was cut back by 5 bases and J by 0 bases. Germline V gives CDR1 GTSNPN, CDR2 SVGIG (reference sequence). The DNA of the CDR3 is TGTGCCTGGGTGGGACAGGGGGGCTACCAAGAGACCCAGTACTTC. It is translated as CAWVGQGGYQETQYF.

CDR3 DNA: TGTGCCTGGAGTGTAGGGGCCGGCTCCTACGAGCAGTACTTC. Translation gives CAWSVGAGSYEQYF. The chain has TRBV30 and TRBJ2-7; possibly TRBD1 for D (5 bases). V lost 0 bases to trimming and J lost 0 bases, with 9 bases between them. This CDR3 is built from 14 residues. From germline, CDR1 is GTSNPN and CDR2 SVGIG (reference sequence).

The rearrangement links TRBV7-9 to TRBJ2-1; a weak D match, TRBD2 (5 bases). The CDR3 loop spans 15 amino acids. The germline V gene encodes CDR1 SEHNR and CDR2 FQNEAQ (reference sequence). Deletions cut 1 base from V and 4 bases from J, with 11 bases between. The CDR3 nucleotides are TGTGCCAGCAGCTTAGGAGGGAAGGTTTACAATGAGCAGTTCTTC. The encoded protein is CASSLGGKVYNEQFF.

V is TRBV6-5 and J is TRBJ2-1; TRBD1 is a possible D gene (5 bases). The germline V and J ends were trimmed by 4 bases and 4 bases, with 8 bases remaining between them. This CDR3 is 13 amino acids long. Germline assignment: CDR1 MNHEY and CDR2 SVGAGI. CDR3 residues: CASSSTGYNEQFF. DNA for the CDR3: TGTGCCAGCAGTTCTACAGGATACAATGAGCAGTTCTTC.

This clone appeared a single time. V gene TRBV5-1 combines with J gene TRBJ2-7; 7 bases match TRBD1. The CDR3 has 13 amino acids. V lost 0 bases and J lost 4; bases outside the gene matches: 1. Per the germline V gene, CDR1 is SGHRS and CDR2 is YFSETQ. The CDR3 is CASSLETGYEQYF. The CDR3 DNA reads TGCGCCAGCAGCTTGGAGACAGGGTACGAGCAGTACTTC.

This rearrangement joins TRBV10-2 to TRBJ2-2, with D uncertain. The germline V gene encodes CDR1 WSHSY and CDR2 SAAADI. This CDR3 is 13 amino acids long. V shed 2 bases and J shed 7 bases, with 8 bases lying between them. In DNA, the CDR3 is TGCGCCAGCAGTGAGATGAGTGGCGGGGAGCTGTTTTTT. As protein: CASSEMSGGELFF.

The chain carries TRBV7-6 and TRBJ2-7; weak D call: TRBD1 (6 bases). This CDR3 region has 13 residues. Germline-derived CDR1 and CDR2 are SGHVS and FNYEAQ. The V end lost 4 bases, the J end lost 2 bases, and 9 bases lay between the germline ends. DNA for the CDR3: TGTGCCAGCAGCTCACAGGGCGCCTACGAGCAGTACTTC. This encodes CASSSQGAYEQYF.

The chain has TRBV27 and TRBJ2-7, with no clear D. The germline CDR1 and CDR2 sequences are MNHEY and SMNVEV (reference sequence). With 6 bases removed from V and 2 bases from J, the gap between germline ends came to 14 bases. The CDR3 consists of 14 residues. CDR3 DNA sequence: TGTGCCAGCAGCCCCTTCACCAAGCCCTACGAGCAGTACTTC. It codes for CASSPFTKPYEQYF.

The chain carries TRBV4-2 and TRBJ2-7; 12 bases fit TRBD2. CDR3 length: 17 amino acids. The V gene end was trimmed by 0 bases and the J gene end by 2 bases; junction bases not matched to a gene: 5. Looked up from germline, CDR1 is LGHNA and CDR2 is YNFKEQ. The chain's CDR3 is CASSQEGLAGGPYEQYF. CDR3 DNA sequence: TGTGCCAGCAGCCAAGAAGGGCTAGCGGGAGGGCCCTACGAGCAGTACTTC.

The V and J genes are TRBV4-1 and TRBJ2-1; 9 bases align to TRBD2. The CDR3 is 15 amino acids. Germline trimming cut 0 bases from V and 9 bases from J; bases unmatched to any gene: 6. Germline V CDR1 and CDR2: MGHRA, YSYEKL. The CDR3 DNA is TGCGCCAGCAGCCAAGATGGGCTAGCGGGACTTGAGCAGTTCTTC. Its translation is CASSQDGLAGLEQFF.

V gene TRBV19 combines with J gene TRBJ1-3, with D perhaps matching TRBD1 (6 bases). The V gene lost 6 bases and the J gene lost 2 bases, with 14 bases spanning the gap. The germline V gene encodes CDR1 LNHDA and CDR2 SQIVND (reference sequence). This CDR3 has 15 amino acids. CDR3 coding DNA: TGTGCCAGTAGCGCAGGGGAGGGCACTGGAAACACCATATATTTT. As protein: CASSAGEGTGNTIYF.

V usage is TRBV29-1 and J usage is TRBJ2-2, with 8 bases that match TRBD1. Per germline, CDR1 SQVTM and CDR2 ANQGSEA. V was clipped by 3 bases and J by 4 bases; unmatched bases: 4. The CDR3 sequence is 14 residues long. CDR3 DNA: TGCAGCGTTGACCAGCAGGGGGCCACCGGGGAGCTGTTTTTT. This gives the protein CSVDQQGATGELFF.

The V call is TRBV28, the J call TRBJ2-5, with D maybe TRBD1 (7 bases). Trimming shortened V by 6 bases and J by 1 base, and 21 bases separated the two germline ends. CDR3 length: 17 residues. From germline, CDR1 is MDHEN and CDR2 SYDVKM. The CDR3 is CASSLEGQGGPQETQYF. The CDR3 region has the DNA TGTGCCAGCAGCCTCGAGGGGCAGGGGGGACCCCAAGAGACCCAGTACTTC.

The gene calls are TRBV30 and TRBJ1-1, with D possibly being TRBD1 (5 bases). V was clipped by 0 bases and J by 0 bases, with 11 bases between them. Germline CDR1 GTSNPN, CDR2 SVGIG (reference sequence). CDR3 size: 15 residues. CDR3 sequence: CAWSVGRVMNTEAFF. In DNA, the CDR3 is TGTGCCTGGAGTGTTGGCAGGGTTATGAACACTGAAGCTTTCTTT.

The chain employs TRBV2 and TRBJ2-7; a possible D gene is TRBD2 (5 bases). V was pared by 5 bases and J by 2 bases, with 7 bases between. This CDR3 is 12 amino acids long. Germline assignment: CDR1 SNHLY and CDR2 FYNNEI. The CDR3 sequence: CASSPSPYEQYF. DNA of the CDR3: TGTGCCAGCAGTCCTAGCCCCTACGAGCAGTACTTC.

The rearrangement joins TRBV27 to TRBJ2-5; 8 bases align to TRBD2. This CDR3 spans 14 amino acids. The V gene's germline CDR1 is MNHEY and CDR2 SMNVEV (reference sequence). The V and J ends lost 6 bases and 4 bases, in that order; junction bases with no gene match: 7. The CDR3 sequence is CASRPGLVGETQYF. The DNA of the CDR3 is TGTGCCAGCAGGCCGGGACTAGTAGGAGAGACCCAGTACTTC.

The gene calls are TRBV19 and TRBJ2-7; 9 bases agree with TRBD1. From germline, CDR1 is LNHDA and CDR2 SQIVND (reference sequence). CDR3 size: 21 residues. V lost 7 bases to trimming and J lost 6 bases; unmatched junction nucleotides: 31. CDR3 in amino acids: CASISEFLGTGRELAVFEQYF. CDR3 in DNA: TGTGCCAGTATATCGGAATTTTTAGGGACAGGGCGTGAACTAGCTGTCTTCGAGCAGTACTTC.

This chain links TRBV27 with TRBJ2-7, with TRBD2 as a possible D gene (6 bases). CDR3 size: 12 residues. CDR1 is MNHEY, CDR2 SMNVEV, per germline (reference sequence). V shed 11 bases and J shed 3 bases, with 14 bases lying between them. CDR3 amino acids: CALLWTNYEQYF. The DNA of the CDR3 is TGTGCCCTGCTCTGGACTAACTACGAGCAGTACTTC.

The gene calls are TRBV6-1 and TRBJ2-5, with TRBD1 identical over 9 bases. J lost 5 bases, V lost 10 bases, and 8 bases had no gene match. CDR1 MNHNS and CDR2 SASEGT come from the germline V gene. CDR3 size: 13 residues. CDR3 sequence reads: CANRTGGGETQYF. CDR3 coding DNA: TGTGCCAATCGCACAGGGGGCGGCGAGACCCAGTACTTC.

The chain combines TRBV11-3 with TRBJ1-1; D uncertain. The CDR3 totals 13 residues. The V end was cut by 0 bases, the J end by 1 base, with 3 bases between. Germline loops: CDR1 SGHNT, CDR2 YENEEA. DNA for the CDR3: TGTGCCAGCAGCTTAGAACCGAACACTGAAGCTTTCTTT. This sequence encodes CASSLEPNTEAFF. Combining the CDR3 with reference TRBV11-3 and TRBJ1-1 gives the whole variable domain EAGVVQSPRYKIIEKKQPVAFWCNPISGHNTLYWYLQNLGQGPELLIRYENEEAVDDSQLPKDRFSAERLKGVDSTLKIQPAELGDSAVYLCASSLEPNTEAFFGQGTRLTVV.